This is a list of T cell receptor beta chains from one sample in a study of glioma-infiltrating T cells. TCRdb reprocessed the multiplex PCR reads via MiXCR and lists one record per CDR3 protein. The sample contains around 190,000 distinct CDR3 sequences, roughly 45% of which appear only once. The sample was glioma tissue, nonneoplastic brain tissue, or PBMCs (not recorded which). Source of these receptors: a human donor with low-grade glioma or glioblastoma, undergoing nonglioma brain surgery, or in good health (not recorded which). Both conserved end residues are part of each CDR3. A D gene is named only where the DNA matches it firmly. For some rows the clone size is stated as once, few or many, or as a class when expanded; others skip it.

size	V	D	J	DNA	CDR3
-	TRBV3-1	TRBD1	TRBJ2-7	TGTGCCAGCAGCCAAGGTACAGGGGCTTGGTACGAGCAGTACTTC	CASSQGTGAWYEQYF
many	TRBV28	TRBD1	TRBJ2-5	TGTGCCAGCAGTTCCCGGACAGGGGGAGGAGAGACCCAGTACTTC	CASSSRTGGGETQYF
many	TRBV28	TRBD2	TRBJ2-7	TGTGCCAGTTGCGGACTAGCGGGAGTCGAGCAGTACTTC	CASCGLAGVEQYF
few	TRBV29-1	-	TRBJ1-5	TGCAGCGTTGGGGGGAATCAGCCCCAGCATTTT	CSVGGNQPQHF
many	TRBV10-3	-	TRBJ2-7	TGTGCCATCAGTGGAGCCGAGGAGCAGTACTTC	CAISGAEEQYF
many	TRBV2	-	TRBJ1-5	TGTGCCAGCAGTGAACTTGAGGGTAGCAATCAGCCCCAGCATTTT	CASSELEGSNQPQHF
many	TRBV27	-	TRBJ2-3	TGTGCCAGCAGTTGGCGGGACCGAAATACGCAGTATTTT	CASSWRDRNTQYF
many	TRBV6-1	-	TRBJ2-2	TGTGCCAGCAGTATCGTGGTGGAGACCGGGGAGCTGTTTTTT	CASSIVVETGELFF
few	TRBV20-1	-	TRBJ2-1	TGCAGTGCGGTGGGGGCGGGCCCGGCCTCGGGTGAGCAGTTCTTC	CSAVGAGPASGEQFF
-	TRBV5-1	-	TRBJ1-6	TGCGCCAGCAGAAGGGATGGAGCTTCACCCCTCCACTTT	CASRRDGASPLHF
many	TRBV10-3	-	TRBJ2-1	TGTGCCATCAGTGAGTCGCAGGACGAGCAGTTCTTC	CAISESQDEQFF
-	TRBV12-3/TRBV12-4	TRBD2	TRBJ2-1	TGTGCCAGCAGGCAACTAGCGGGATCCTACAATGAGCAGTTCTTC	CASRQLAGSYNEQFF
-	TRBV7-6	TRBD2	TRBJ2-1	TGTGCCAGCAGACCACAGACTAGCGGCAATGTGGATGAGCAGTTCTTC	CASRPQTSGNVDEQFF
many	TRBV20-1	TRBD2	TRBJ2-7	TGCAGTGCTCCACTCCGGGAGAGCGGGAGTTTATACGAGCAGTACTTC	CSAPLRESGSLYEQYF
-	TRBV3-1	-	TRBJ1-3	TGTGCCAGCAGCCCGACACACGGATCAGGAAACACCATATATTTT	CASSPTHGSGNTIYF
many	TRBV28	-	TRBJ1-2	TGTGCCAGCAGTCCCCCCCCGGACCCCTATGGCTACACCTTC	CASSPPPDPYGYTF
many	TRBV24-1	-	TRBJ2-7	TGTGCCACCACCGCCTACGAGCAGTACTTC	CATTAYEQYF
many	TRBV6-6	-	TRBJ2-1	TGTGCCAGCAGTTACGAGGTTTCGGGTGAGCAGTTCTTC	CASSYEVSGEQFF
-	TRBV10-3	TRBD1	TRBJ1-4	TGTGCCATCAGTGAGTCGTTAATAGGACAGGGGGCTCAAAAACTGCTTTTT	CAISESLIGQGAQKLLF
-	TRBV12-5	TRBD1	TRBJ1-5	TGTGCTAGTGGTTCGGTACTGGACAGGGATAATCAGCCCCAGCATTTT	CASGSVLDRDNQPQHF
-	TRBV7-3	-	TRBJ1-1	TGTGCCAGCAACCGGGGGAGGGACGCCACTGAAGCTTTCTTT	CASNRGRDATEAFF
-	TRBV11-2	TRBD1	TRBJ2-3	TGTGCCAGCCGGGAGATGACAGGGGGAGGAGATACGCAGTATTTT	CASREMTGGGDTQYF
-	TRBV29-1	-	TRBJ2-1	TGCGTAGGAAGTTCCTACAATGAGCAGTTCTTC	CVGSSYNEQFF
many	TRBV20-1	TRBD1	TRBJ2-1	TGCAGTGCTACACAGGGGATTGCCTACAATGAGCAGTTCTTC	CSATQGIAYNEQFF
many	TRBV6-1	-	TRBJ2-3	TGTGCCAGCGGAGATCTCATGAATACGCAGTATTTT	CASGDLMNTQYF
many	TRBV6-1	-	TRBJ2-1	TGTGCCAGCAGTAGGATTGAGGCCCACAATGAGCAGTTCTTC	CASSRIEAHNEQFF
few	TRBV5-1	-	TRBJ2-3	TGCGCCAGCAAGTTGGCTAGCGGCACAGATACGCAGTATTTT	CASKLASGTDTQYF
many	TRBV12-3/TRBV12-4	-	TRBJ2-3	TGTGCCAGCAGTTCTTATAGCACAGATACGCAGTATTTT	CASSSYSTDTQYF
many	TRBV7-8	TRBD2	TRBJ2-7	TGTGCCAGCAGCTTTACTAGCGGGAGCAACGAGCAGTACTTC	CASSFTSGSNEQYF
few	TRBV29-1	-	TRBJ1-1	TGCAGCGGAGGGGTGAACACTGAAGCTTTCTTT	CSGGVNTEAFF
-	TRBV20-1	-	TRBJ2-3	TGCAGTGCAAAAAAGATGGATTCGGGAGATACGCAGAATTTT	CSAKKMDSGDTQNF
many	TRBV3-1	TRBD1	TRBJ2-3	TGTGCCAGCCTCGGACAGGGCACAGATACGCAGTATTTT	CASLGQGTDTQYF
many	TRBV15	-	TRBJ2-7	TGTGCCACCAGCAGGGCTGGGGGAGGCGACGAGCAGTACTTC	CATSRAGGGDEQYF
many	TRBV6-1	TRBD2	TRBJ2-7	TGTGCCAGCAGAAACCTAGCGGGCCCCTACGAGCAGTACTTC	CASRNLAGPYEQYF
many	TRBV25-1	-	TRBJ1-1	TGTGCCAGCAGACCCCCGGGACACTTTAACACTGAAGCTTTCTTT	CASRPPGHFNTEAFF
-	TRBV29-1	TRBD2	TRBJ2-7	TGCAGCGTTCAGTCTAGCGGGATTTCCTACGAGCAGTACTTC	CSVQSSGISYEQYF
medium-sized	TRBV27	TRBD1	TRBJ2-7	TGTGCCAGCAAGAAACAGGGGGCCCAATACGAGCAGTACTTC	CASKKQGAQYEQYF
many	TRBV20-1	TRBD2	TRBJ2-3	TGCAGTGCAAAAGAACTAGCGCGCACAGATACGCAGTATTTT	CSAKELARTDTQYF
-	TRBV12-5	TRBD1	TRBJ2-7	TGTGCTAGTGGTACCTTTCCGGACAGGGCGTATGACCAGTACTTC	CASGTFPDRAYDQYF
many	TRBV2	-	TRBJ1-2	TGTGCCAGCCGAGACGACAGGAACTATGGCTACACCTTC	CASRDDRNYGYTF
-	TRBV2	TRBD2	TRBJ2-5	TGTGCCAGCCGACATCGGACTAGCGGTATTCGAGAGACCCAGTACTTC	CASRHRTSGIRETQYF